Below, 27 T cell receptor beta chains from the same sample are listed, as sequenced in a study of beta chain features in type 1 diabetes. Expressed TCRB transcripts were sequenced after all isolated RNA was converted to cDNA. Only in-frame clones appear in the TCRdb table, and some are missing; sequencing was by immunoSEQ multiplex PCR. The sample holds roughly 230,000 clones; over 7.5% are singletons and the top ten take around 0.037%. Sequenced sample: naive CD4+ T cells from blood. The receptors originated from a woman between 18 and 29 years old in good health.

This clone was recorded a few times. CDR3 nucleotide sequence: TGTGCCAGCAGCTTGGCACCAGGGTTAAACTATGGCTACACCTTC. Its translation is CASSLAPGLNYGYTF. This sequence joins TRBV5-6 and TRBJ1-2; D might be TRBD1 (5 bases). Germline CDR1 reads SGHDT; CDR2 reads YYEEEE. This CDR3 contains 15 residues. V lost 0 bases to trimming and J lost 2 bases, with 11 bases between them.

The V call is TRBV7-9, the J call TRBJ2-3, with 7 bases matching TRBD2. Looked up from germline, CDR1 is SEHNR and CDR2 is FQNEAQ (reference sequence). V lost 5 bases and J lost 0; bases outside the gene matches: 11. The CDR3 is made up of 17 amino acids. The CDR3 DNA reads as TGTGCCAGCAGCACCCCGGCGGGAGACCCCAGCACAGATACGCAGTATTTT. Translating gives CASSTPAGDPSTDTQYF. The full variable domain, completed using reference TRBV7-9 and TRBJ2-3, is DTGVSQNPRHKITKRGQNVTFRCDPISEHNRLYWYRQTLGQGPEFLTYFQNEAQLEKSRLLSDRFSAERPKGSFSTLEIQRTEQGDSAMYLCASSTPAGDPSTDTQYFGPGTRLTVL.

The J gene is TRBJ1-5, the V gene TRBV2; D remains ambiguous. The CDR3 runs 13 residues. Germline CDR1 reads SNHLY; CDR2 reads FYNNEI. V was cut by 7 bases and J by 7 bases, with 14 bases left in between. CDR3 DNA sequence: TGTGCCAGCACGGCAGAGACTTTCCAGCCCCAGCATTTT. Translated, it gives CASTAETFQPQHF.

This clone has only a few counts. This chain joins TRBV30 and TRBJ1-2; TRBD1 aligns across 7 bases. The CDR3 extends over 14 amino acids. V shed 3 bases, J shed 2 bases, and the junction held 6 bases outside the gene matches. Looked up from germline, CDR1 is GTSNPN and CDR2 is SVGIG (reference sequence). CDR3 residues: CAWRGDSPNYGYTF. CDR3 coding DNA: TGTGCCTGGAGAGGGGACAGCCCCAACTATGGCTACACCTTC.

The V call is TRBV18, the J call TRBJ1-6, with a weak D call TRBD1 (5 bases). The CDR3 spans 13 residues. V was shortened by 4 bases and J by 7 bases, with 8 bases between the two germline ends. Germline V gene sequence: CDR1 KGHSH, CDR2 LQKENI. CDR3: CASSRTQNSPLHF. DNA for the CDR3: TGTGCCAGCTCACGGACACAAAATTCACCCCTCCACTTT.

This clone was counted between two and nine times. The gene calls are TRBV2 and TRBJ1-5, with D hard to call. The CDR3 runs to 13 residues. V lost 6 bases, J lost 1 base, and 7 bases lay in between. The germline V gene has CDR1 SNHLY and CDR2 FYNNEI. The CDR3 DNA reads TGTGCCAGCAGACAGTTGAGCAATCAGCCCCAGCATTTT. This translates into CASRQLSNQPQHF.

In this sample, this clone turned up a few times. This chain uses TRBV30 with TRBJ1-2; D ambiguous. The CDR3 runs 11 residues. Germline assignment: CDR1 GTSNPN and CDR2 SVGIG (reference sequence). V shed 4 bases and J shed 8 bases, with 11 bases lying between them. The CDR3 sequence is CAWITTGGYTF. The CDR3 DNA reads TGTGCCTGGATTACGACCGGGGGCTACACCTTC. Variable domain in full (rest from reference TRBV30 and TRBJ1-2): SQTIHQWPATLVQPVGSPLSLECTVEGTSNPNLYWYRQAAGRGLQLLFYSVGIGQISSEVPQNLSASRPQDRQFILSSKKLLLSDSGFYLCAWITTGGYTFGSGTRLTVV.

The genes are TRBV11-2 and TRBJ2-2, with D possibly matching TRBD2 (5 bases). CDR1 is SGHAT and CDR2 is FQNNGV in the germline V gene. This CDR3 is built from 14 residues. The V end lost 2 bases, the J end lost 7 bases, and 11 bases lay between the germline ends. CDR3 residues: CASSLRLAGGELFF. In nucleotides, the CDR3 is TGTGCCAGCAGCTTAAGGCTGGCGGGCGGGGAGCTGTTTTTT.

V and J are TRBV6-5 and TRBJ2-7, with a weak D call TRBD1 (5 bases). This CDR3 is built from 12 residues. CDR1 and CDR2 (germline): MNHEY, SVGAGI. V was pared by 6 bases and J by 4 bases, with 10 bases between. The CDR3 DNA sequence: TGTGCCAGCAGAACACAGGATTACGAGCAGTACTTC. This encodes CASRTQDYEQYF.

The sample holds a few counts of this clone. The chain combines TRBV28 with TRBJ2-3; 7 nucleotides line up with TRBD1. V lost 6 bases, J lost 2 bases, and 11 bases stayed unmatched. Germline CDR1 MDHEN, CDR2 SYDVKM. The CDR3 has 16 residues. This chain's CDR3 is CASSPRARGLTDTQYF. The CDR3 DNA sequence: TGTGCCAGCAGCCCGAGGGCAAGGGGGCTCACAGATACGCAGTATTTT. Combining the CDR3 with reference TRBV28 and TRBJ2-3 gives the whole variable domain DVKVTQSSRYLVKRTGEKVFLECVQDMDHENMFWYRQDPGLGLRLIYFSYDVKMKEKGDIPEGYSVSREKKERFSLILESASTNQTSMYLCASSPRARGLTDTQYFGPGTRLTVL.

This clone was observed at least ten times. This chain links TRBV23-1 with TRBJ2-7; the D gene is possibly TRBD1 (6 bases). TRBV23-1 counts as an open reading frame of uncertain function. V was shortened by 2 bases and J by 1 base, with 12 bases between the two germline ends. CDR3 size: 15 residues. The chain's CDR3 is CASSQPDRYSYEQYF. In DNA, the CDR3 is TGCGCCAGCAGTCAACCCGACAGGTATTCCTACGAGCAGTACTTC.

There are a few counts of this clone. The CDR3, as DNA: TGTGCCAGCAGGAACCTCCAACTAGCGGGTTACAATGAGCAGTTCTTC. Translating gives CASRNLQLAGYNEQFF. The chain couples TRBV2 to TRBJ2-1, with 9 bases fitting TRBD2. The germline gives CDR1 SNHLY, CDR2 FYNNEI. After removal of 6 bases from V and 4 bases from J, the junction contained 10 bases not matched to a gene. The CDR3 length is 16 residues. Full variable domain (outside the CDR3, taken from reference TRBV2 and TRBJ2-1): EPEVTQTPSHQVTQMGQEVILRCVPISNHLYFYWYRQILGQKVEFLVSFYNNEISEKSEIFDDQFSVERPDGSNFTLKIRSTKLEDSAMYFCASRNLQLAGYNEQFFGPGTRLTVL.

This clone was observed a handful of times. The CDR3: CASSLLQGGSYEQYF. The CDR3 nucleotides are TGCGCCAGCAGCTTGCTACAGGGGGGATCGTACGAGCAGTACTTC. The V call is TRBV5-1, the J call TRBJ2-7; TRBD1 agrees at 8 bases. V shed 1 base and J 4 bases; nucleotides not matched to a gene: 7. The CDR3 runs 15 residues. The germline CDR1 and CDR2 sequences are SGHRS and YFSETQ.

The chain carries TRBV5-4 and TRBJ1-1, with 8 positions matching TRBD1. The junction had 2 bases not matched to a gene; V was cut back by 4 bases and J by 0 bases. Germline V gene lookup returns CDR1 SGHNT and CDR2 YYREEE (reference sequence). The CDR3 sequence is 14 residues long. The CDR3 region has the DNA TGTGCCAGCAGCCAGACAGGGGTGAACACTGAAGCTTTCTTT. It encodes CASSQTGVNTEAFF.

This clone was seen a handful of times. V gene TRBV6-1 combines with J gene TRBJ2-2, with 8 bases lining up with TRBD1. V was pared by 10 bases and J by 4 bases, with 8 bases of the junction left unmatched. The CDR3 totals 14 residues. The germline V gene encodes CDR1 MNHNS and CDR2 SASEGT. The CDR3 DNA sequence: TGTGCCACCAATGGACAGGGCTTCACCGGGGAGCTGTTTTTT. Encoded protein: CATNGQGFTGELFF.

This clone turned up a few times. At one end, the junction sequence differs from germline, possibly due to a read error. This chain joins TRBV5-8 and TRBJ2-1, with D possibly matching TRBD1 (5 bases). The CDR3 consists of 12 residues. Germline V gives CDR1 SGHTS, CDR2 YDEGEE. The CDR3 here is CASSPVGVVGIF. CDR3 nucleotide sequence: TGTGCCAGCAGCCCGGTAGGGGTAGTTGGGATCTTC.

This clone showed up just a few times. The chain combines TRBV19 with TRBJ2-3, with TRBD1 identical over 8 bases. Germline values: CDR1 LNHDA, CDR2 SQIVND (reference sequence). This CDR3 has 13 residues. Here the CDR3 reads CAMADRAGDTQYF. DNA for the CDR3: TGTGCTATGGCGGACAGGGCAGGAGATACGCAGTATTTT. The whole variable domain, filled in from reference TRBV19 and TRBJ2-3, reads DGGITQSPKYLFRKEGQNVTLSCEQNLNHDAMYWYRQDPGQGLRLIYYSQIVNDFQKGDIAEGYSVSREKKESFPLTVTSAQKNPTAFYLCAMADRAGDTQYFGPGTRLTVL.

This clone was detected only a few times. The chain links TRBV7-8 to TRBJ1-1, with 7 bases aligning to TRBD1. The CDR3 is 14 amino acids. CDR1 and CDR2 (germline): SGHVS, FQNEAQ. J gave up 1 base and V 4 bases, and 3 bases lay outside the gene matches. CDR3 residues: CASSSTGQNTEAFF. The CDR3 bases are TGTGCCAGCAGCTCGACAGGGCAGAACACTGAAGCTTTCTTT.

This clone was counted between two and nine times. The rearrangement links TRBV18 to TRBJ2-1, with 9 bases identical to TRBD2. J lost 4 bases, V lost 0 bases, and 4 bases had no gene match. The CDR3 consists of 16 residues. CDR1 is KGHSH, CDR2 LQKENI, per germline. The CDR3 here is CASSPPSSGGYNEQFF. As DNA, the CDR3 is TGTGCCAGCTCACCACCTTCCAGCGGGGGGTACAATGAGCAGTTCTTC. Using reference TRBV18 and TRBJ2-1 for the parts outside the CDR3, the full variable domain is NAGVMQNPRHLVRRRGQEARLRCSPMKGHSHVYWYRQLPEEGLKFMVYLQKENIIDESGMPKERFSAEFPKEGPSILRIQQVVRGDSAAYFCASSPPSSGGYNEQFFGPGTRLTVL.

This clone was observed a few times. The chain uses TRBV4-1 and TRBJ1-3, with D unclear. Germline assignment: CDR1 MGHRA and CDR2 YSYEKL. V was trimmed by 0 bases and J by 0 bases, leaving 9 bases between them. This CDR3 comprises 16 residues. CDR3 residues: CASSQDRVPSGNTIYF. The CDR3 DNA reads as TGCGCCAGCAGCCAAGATCGGGTTCCCTCTGGAAACACCATATATTTT.

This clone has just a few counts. The chain's CDR3 is CASGRDIGETQYF. CDR3 DNA sequence: TGTGCCAGCGGCCGGGACATAGGGGAGACCCAGTACTTC. This chain connects TRBV5-8 to TRBJ2-5; D may be TRBD1 (6 bases). Between the trimmed V and J ends, which lost 7 bases and 5 bases, there was a span of 15 bases. The CDR3 consists of 13 residues. Germline CDR1 and CDR2: SGHTS and YDEGEE.

The CDR3 coding sequence is TGTGCCAGCAGCTCTAATTATTATGAAGCTTTCTTT. Translation: CASSSNYYEAFF. The chain has TRBV5-4 and TRBJ1-1; D ambiguous. Germline lookup yields CDR1 SGHNT and CDR2 YYREEE (reference sequence). This CDR3 is built from 12 residues. With 3 bases removed from V and 7 bases from J, the gap between germline ends came to 10 bases. The full variable domain, with the rest looked up from reference TRBV5-4 and TRBJ1-1, is ETGVTQSPTHLIKTRGQQVTLRCSSQSGHNTVSWYQQALGQGPQFIFQYYREEENGRGNFPPRFSGLQFPNYSSELNVNALELDDSALYLCASSSNYYEAFFGQGTRLTVV.

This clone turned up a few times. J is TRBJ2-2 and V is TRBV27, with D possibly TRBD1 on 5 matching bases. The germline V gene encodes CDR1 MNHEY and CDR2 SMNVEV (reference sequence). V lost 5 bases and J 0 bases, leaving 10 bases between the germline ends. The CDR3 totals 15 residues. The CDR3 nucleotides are TGTGCCAGCAGTATCCAGGGTACGAACACCGGGGAGCTGTTTTTT. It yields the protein CASSIQGTNTGELFF.

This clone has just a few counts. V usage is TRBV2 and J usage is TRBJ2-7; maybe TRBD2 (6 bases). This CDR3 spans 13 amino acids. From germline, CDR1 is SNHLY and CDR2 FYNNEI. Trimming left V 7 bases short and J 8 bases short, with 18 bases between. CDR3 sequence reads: CASIRDLGGKQYF. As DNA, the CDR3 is TGTGCCAGCATTAGAGACCTGGGGGGAAAGCAGTACTTC.

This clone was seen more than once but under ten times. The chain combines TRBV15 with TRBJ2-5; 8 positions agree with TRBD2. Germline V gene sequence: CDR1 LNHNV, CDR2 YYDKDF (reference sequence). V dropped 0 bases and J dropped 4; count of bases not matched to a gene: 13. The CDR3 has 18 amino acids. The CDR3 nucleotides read TGTGCCACCAGCAGAGATATCGGGACGGGGGGGCCGGTAGAGACCCAGTACTTC. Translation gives CATSRDIGTGGPVETQYF.

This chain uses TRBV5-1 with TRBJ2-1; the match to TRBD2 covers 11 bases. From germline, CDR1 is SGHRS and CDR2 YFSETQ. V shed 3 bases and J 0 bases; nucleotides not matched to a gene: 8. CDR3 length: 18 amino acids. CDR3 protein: CASSYLTSGADSYNEQFF. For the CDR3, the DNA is TGCGCCAGCAGCTACTTGACTAGCGGGGCAGACTCCTACAATGAGCAGTTCTTC.

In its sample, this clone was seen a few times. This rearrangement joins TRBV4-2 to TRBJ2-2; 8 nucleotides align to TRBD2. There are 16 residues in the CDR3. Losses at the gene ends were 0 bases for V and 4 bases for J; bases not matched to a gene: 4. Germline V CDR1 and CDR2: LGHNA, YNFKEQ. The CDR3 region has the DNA TGTGCCAGCAGCCAAGAGGGCGGGGGGAGCACCGGGGAGCTGTTTTTT. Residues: CASSQEGGGSTGELFF.